In its sample, the clone carrying this T cell receptor (beta chain) was seen once. Its antigen is still unknown. Profiling relied on immunoSEQ multiplex PCR, and the TCRdb table lists in-frame clones only, not all of them. Among around 69,000 clones, 84% were seen once, and the ten largest hold under 8%. Germline V gene data show CDR1 as SNHLY and CDR2 as FYNNEI. Germline trimming cut 8 bases from V and 0 bases from J; bases unmatched to any gene: 4. This CDR3 has 15 amino acids. This entry is derived from a study of T cell responses to AZD1222 COVID-19 vaccine. Study outcomes and limitations: Possibly, clonal diversity was underestimated; donors were largely white British and included more females. Spike-specific TCR breadth and depth rose after two AZD1222 doses. Nearly half of the spike-specific TCRs reportedly recognize variant regions that carry no mutations.

This TCR was sampled from an adult in good health. The rearrangement uses TRBV2 and TRBJ1-6, with TRBD1 matching over 7 bases. The sequencing here drew on peripheral blood, taken on day 0 of AZD1222 vaccination. The CDR3 region is CASGGQSSYNSPLHF. CDR3 DNA: TGTGCCAGCGGGGGACAGAGCTCCTATAATTCACCCCTCCACTTT.